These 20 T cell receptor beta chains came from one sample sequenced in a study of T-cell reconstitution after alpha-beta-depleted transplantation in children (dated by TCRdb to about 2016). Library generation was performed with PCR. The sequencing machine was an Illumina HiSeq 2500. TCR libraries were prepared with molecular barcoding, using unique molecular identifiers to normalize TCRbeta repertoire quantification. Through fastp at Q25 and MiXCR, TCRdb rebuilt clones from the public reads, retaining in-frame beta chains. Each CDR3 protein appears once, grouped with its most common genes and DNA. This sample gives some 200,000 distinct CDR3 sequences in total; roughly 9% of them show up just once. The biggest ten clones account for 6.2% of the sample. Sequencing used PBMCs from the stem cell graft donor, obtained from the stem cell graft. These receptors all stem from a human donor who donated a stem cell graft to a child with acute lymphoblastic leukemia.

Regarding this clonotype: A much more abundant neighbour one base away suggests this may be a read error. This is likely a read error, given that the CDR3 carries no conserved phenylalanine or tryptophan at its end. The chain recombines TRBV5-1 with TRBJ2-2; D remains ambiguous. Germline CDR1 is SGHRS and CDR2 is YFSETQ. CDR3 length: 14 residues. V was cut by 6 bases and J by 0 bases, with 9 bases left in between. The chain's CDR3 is CASKWAPNTGELFL. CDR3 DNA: TGCGCCAGCAAATGGGCCCCGAACACCGGGGAGCTGTTTCTT.

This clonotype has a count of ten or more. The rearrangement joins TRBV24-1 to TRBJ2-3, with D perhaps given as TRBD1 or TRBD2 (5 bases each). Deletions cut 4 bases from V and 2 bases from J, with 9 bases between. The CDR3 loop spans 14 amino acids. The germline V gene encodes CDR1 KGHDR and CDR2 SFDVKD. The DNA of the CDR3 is TGTGCCACCAGTGAACCCGGGGCCACAGATACGCAGTATTTT. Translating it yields CATSEPGATDTQYF.

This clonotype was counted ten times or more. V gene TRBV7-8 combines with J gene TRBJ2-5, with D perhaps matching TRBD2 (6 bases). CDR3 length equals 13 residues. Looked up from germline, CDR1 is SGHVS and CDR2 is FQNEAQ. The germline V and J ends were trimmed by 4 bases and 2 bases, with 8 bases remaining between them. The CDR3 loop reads CASSSGLQETQYF. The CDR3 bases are TGTGCCAGCAGCTCGGGACTTCAAGAGACCCAGTACTTC.

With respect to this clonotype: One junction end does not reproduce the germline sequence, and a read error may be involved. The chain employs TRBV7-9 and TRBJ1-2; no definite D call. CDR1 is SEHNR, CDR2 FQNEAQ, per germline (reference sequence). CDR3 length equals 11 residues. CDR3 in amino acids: CASSLARVSRF. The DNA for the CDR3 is TGTGCCAGCAGCTTAGCCCGGGTCTCCCGATTC.

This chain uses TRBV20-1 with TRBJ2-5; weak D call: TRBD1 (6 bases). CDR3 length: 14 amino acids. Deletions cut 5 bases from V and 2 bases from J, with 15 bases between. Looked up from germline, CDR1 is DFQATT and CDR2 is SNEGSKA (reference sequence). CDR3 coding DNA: TGCAGTGCTTCCCAACCGGACAGTCAAGAGACCCAGTACTTC. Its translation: CSASQPDSQETQYF.

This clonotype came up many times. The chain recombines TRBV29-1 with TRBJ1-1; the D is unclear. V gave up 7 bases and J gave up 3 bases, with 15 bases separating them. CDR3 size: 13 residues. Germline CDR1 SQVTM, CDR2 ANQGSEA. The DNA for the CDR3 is TGCAGCGGCCAGACTCGTGCAGACACTGAAGCTTTCTTT. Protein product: CSGQTRADTEAFF.

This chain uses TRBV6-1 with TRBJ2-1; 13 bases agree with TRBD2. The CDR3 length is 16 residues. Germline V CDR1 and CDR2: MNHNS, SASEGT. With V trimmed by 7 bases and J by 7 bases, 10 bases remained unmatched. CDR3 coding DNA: TGTGCCAGCAATGGACTAGCGGGGGTGTTGAATAATGAGCAGTTCTTC. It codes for CASNGLAGVLNNEQFF.

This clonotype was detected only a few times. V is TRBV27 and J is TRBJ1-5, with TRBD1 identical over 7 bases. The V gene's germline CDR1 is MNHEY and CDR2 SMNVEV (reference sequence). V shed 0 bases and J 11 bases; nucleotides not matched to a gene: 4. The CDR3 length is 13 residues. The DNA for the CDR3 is TGTGCCAGCAGTTTATCCCGAACAGGGGCCCAGCATTTT. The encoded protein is CASSLSRTGAQHF.

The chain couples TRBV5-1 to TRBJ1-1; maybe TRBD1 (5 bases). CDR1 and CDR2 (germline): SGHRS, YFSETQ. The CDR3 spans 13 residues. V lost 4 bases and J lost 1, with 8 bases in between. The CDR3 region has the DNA TGCGCCAGCAGCCGGGACGGGAACACTGAAGCTTTCTTT. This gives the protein CASSRDGNTEAFF.

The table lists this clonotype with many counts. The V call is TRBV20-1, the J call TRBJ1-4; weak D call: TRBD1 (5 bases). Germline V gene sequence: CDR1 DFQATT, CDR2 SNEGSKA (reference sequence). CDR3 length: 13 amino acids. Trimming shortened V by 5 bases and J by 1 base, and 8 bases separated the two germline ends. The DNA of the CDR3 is TGCAGTGCTCCCAGGGTAACTAATGAAAAACTGTTTTTT. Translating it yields CSAPRVTNEKLFF.

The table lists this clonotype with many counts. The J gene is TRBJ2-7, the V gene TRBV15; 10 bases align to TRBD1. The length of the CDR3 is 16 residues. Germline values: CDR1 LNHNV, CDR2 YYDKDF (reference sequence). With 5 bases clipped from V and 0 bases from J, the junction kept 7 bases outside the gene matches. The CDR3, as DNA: TGTGCCACCAGCGGATGGGACAGGGGTCTCTCCTACGAGCAGTACTTC. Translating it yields CATSGWDRGLSYEQYF.

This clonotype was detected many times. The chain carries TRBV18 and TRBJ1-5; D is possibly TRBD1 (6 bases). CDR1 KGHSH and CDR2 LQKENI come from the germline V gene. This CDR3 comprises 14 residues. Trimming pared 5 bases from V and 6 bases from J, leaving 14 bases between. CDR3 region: CASSRSGEGQPQHF. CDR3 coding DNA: TGTGCCAGCTCAAGGTCAGGGGAAGGTCAGCCCCAGCATTTT.

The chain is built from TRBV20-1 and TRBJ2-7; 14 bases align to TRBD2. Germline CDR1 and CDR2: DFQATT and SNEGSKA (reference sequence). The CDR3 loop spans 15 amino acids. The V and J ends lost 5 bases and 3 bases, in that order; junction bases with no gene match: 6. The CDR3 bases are TGCAGTGCTTGGACTAGCGGGGGGACCCTCTACGAGCAGTACTTC. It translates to CSAWTSGGTLYEQYF.

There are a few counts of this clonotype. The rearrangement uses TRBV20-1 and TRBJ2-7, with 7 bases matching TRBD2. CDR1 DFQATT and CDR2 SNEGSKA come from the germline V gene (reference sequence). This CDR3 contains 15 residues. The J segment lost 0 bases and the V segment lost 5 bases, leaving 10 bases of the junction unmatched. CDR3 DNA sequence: TGCAGTGCTCCCTCCACAGCGGGGTCCTCCTACGAGCAGTACTTC. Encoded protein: CSAPSTAGSSYEQYF.

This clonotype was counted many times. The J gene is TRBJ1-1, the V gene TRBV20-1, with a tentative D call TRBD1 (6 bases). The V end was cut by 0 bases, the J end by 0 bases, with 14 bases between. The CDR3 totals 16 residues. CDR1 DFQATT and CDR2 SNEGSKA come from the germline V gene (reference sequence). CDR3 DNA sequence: TGCAGTGCTAGAGATCTTGGACAGAACATGAACACTGAAGCTTTCTTT. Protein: CSARDLGQNMNTEAFF.

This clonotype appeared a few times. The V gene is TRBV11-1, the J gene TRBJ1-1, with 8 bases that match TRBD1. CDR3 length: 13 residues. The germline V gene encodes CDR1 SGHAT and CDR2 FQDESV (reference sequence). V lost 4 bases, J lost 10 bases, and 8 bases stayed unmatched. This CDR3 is CASSYIRDRPAFF. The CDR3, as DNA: TGTGCCAGCAGCTACATCCGGGACAGGCCAGCTTTCTTT.

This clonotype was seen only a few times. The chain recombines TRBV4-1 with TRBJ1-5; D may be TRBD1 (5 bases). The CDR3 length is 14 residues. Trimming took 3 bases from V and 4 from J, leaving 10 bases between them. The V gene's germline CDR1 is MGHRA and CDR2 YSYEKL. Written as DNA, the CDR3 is TGCGCCAGCAGCCACGTGGCAGGGAATCAGCCCCAGCATTTT. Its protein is CASSHVAGNQPQHF.

CDR3 region: CASNPQSGWTSNKTSYEQYF. The CDR3 region has the DNA TGTGCCAGCAACCCCCAATCGGGATGGACCTCTAATAAAACCTCCTACGAGCAGTACTTC. The rearrangement uses TRBV6-2 or TRBV6-3 and TRBJ2-7, with a possible D match to TRBD2 (5 bases). V was cut by 7 bases and J by 0 bases, with 31 bases left in between. The CDR3 extends over 20 amino acids. Germline CDR1 is MNHEY and CDR2 is SVGEGT.

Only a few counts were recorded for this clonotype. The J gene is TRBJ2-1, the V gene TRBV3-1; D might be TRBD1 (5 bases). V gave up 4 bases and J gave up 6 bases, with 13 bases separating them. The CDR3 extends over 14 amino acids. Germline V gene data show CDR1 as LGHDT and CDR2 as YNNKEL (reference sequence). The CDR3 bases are TGTGCCAGCAGCCGGCTAGGTAGGGGCAATGAGCAGTTCTTC. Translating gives CASSRLGRGNEQFF.

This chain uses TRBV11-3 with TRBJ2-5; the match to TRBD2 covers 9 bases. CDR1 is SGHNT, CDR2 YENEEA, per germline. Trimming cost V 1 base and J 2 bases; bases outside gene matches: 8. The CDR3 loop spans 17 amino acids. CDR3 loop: CASSLGVRAGGQETQYF. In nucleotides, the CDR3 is TGTGCCAGCAGCTTAGGCGTAAGAGCGGGGGGTCAAGAGACCCAGTACTTC.